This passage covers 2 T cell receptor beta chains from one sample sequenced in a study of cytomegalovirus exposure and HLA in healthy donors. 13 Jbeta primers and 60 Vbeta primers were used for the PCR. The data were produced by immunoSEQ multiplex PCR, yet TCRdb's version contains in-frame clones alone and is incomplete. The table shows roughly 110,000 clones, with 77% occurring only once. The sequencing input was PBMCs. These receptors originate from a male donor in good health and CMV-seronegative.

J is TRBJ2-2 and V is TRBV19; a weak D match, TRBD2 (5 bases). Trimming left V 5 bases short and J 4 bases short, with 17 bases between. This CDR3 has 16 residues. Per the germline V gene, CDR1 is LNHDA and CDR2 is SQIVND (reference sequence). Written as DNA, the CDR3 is TGTGCCAGTAGTGTGGGCCGTGGAGGTGGCACCGGGGAGCTGTTTTTT. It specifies CASSVGRGGGTGELFF.

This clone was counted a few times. The CDR3 nucleotides are TGTGCCAGCAGCGAAAGGACTAGCGGTCTCTACGAGCAGTACTTC. Protein sequence: CASSERTSGLYEQYF. This chain connects TRBV7-9 to TRBJ2-5; 10 nucleotides match TRBD2. The end of the DNA fits TRBJ2-7 better, so the J call may be wrong. Germline V gene sequence: CDR1 SEHNR, CDR2 FQNEAQ (reference sequence). The CDR3 extends over 15 amino acids.